The sequence of this T cell receptor beta chain was determined in a study of blood T cell repertoires in COVID-19. With V trimmed by 8 bases and J by 7 bases, 12 bases remained unmatched. The CDR3 totals 15 residues. Germline V gives CDR1 MDHEN, CDR2 SYDVKM. Original analysis: It was from reference gene primer amplification that nucleated cell counts were estimated. Produced via immunoSEQ multiplex PCR; TCRdb's table is partial and in-frame only. V, J and clone size are taken as reported in that table, and D and trimming were inferred from the DNA itself. This sample has 150,000 to 200,000 clones; approximately 80% occur once, and the top ten carry about 14%.

The sequence came from a woman aged 65 to 85 with COVID-19, enrolled during active disease. The sample comprised peripheral blood. This rearrangement joins TRBV28 to TRBJ1-4; 8 positions agree with TRBD1. CDR3 sequence (DNA): TGTGCCAGCGGTCAGGGGGCGAGTGACGGTGAAAAACTGTTTTTT. Protein sequence: CASGQGASDGEKLFF.